One sample yielded the 9 T cell receptor beta chains listed below, sequenced in a study of blood T cell repertoires in COVID-19. TCRdb's table, derived via immunoSEQ multiplex PCR, lists solely in-frame clones and lacks some. This table holds roughly 250,000 clones, around 87% found once. Sequencing was done on a sample of PBMCs or T cells enriched from blood (not recorded which). The receptors come from a woman aged 45-65 years who had recovered from COVID-19.

This rearrangement joins TRBV2 to TRBJ1-2; no clear D gene. This CDR3 has 14 residues. The V gene lost 6 bases and the J gene lost 5 bases, with 16 bases spanning the gap. Germline CDR1 is SNHLY and CDR2 is FYNNEI. In DNA form, the CDR3 reads TGTGCCAGCAGCGACAATAGAAAGTCATATGGCTACACCTTC. Translation gives CASSDNRKSYGYTF.

This chain joins TRBV10-3 and TRBJ1-3, with D hard to call. The CDR3 covers 11 residues. Germline V gives CDR1 ENHRY, CDR2 SYGVKD. V was pared by 3 bases and J by 6 bases, with 3 bases between. CDR3 loop: CAISDKNTIYF. CDR3 sequence (DNA): TGTGCCATCAGTGATAAAAACACCATATATTTT.

This rearrangement joins TRBV7-8 to TRBJ2-5; 7 bases agree with TRBD1. V lost 5 bases, J lost 5 bases, and 8 bases stayed unmatched. Germline lookup yields CDR1 SGHVS and CDR2 FQNEAQ. The CDR3 sequence is 14 residues long. This CDR3 reads CASSPLTGDETQYF. The CDR3 DNA follows: TGTGCCAGCAGCCCCTTAACAGGGGATGAGACCCAGTACTTC.

The V and J genes are TRBV6-1 and TRBJ2-1, with TRBD1 matching 12 bases. V lost 2 bases to trimming and J lost 7 bases; unmatched junction nucleotides: 9. The CDR3 sequence is 17 residues long. Germline V lookup: CDR1 MNHNS, CDR2 SASEGT. CDR3 sequence: CASSEIGWDRGPNEQFF. DNA for the CDR3: TGTGCCAGCAGTGAAATCGGTTGGGACAGGGGGCCGAATGAGCAGTTCTTC.

The CDR3 reads CASSFNLAGTGGYGYTF. DNA for the CDR3: TGTGCCAGCAGCTTCAATCTCGCCGGGACGGGGGGGTATGGCTACACCTTC. The rearrangement joins TRBV5-5 to TRBJ1-2; possible D gene TRBD1, 5 bases. V was cut by 2 bases and J by 5 bases, with 22 bases left in between. CDR3 length equals 17 residues. Germline CDR1 reads SGHKS; CDR2 reads YYEKEE (reference sequence). Variable domain in full (rest from reference TRBV5-5 and TRBJ1-2): DAGVTQSPTHLIKTRGQQVTLRCSPISGHKSVSWYQQVLGQGPQFIFQYYEKEERGRGNFPDRFSARQFPNYSSELNVNALLLGDSALYLCASSFNLAGTGGYGYTFGSGTRLTVV.

The CDR3 reads CASSLGGKEQFF. For the CDR3, the DNA is TGTGCCAGCAGCTTGGGAGGGAAGGAGCAGTTCTTC. The chain joins TRBV5-4 to TRBJ2-1; TRBD2 is a possible D gene (5 bases). Germline lookup yields CDR1 SGHNT and CDR2 YYREEE (reference sequence). Between the trimmed V and J ends, which lost 0 bases and 10 bases, there was a span of 8 bases. This CDR3 spans 12 amino acids.

The gene calls are TRBV3-1 (or the pseudogene TRBV3-2) and TRBJ1-6; no firm D call. CDR3 length equals 14 residues. V lost 1 base to trimming and J lost 7 bases, with 8 bases between them. Germline V lookup: CDR1 LGHDT, CDR2 YNNKEL (reference sequence). The CDR3 protein is CASSQVAQNSPLHF. Written as DNA, the CDR3 is TGTGCCAGCAGCCAAGTTGCACAGAATTCACCCCTCCACTTT.

The rearrangement joins TRBV2 to TRBJ2-7; the match to TRBD1 covers 9 bases. Germline V lookup: CDR1 SNHLY, CDR2 FYNNEI. V lost 6 bases to trimming and J lost 4 bases; unmatched junction nucleotides: 4. This CDR3 comprises 13 residues. The DNA for the CDR3 is TGTGCCAGCAGCACCGGACAGGGGTACGAGCAGTACTTC. Amino acids: CASSTGQGYEQYF. Combining the CDR3 with reference TRBV2 and TRBJ2-7 gives the whole variable domain EPEVTQTPSHQVTQMGQEVILRCVPISNHLYFYWYRQILGQKVEFLVSFYNNEISEKSEIFDDQFSVERPDGSNFTLKIRSTKLEDSAMYFCASSTGQGYEQYFGPGTRLTVT.

The chain uses TRBV7-9 and TRBJ2-7; 11 bases are shared with TRBD1. CDR1 is SEHNR and CDR2 is FQNEAQ in the germline V gene (reference sequence). The CDR3 is made up of 14 amino acids. With V trimmed by 3 bases and J by 7 bases, 5 bases remained unmatched. The CDR3 protein is CASSFGTGGEEQYF. The DNA of the CDR3 is TGTGCCAGCAGCTTTGGGACAGGGGGAGAAGAGCAGTACTTC.